This T cell receptor (beta chain) stems from a study of naive and memory T cell subsets. This clonotype was observed at least ten times. The antigen is unknown. Both TRBC1 and TRBC2 were covered by a beta constant-region primer of two equimolar oligonucleotides. A 12-nucleotide UMI and the SP2 primer were added to the cDNA 3' end by oligonucleotide ligation. The ligated cDNA underwent four PCR rounds using SP2 and nested alpha and beta constant-region primers. TCRdb itself ran the UMI-ligation and nested PCR reads through MiXCR, one entry per CDR3 protein. The sample holds about 85,000 distinct CDR3 sequences, about an eighth seen once. Study-wide results and limits: Expression changes during T cell differentiation may affect RNA-based TCR counts. Diversity fell and Gini index rose from naive through CM, EM, EMRA.

The V gene lost 4 bases and the J gene lost 10 bases, with 23 bases spanning the gap. Looked up from germline, CDR1 is SNHLY and CDR2 is FYNNEI. The CDR3 runs 15 residues. The specimen was central memory CD4+ T cells from blood. This TCR derives from a human donor in good health. The rearrangement uses TRBV2 and TRBJ2-7, with a weak D call TRBD2 (6 bases). CDR3 loop: CASSVTPILTGVQYF. The CDR3 DNA reads TGTGCCAGCAGTGTTACTCCAATCCTTACGGGGGTCCAGTACTTC. Full variable domain (missing parts from reference TRBV2 and TRBJ2-7): EPEVTQTPSHQVTQMGQEVILRCVPISNHLYFYWYRQILGQKVEFLVSFYNNEISEKSEIFDDQFSVERPDGSNFTLKIRSTKLEDSAMYFCASSVTPILTGVQYFGPGTRLTVT.